Shown below are 9 T cell receptor beta chains from a single sample sequenced in a study of blood T cell repertoires in COVID-19. Clones were sequenced by immunoSEQ multiplex PCR, and TCRdb holds only the in-frame ones, with some missing. The sample lists fewer than 80,000 clones, approximately 86% seen once, with under 1.3% in the top ten. Sequencing input: peripheral blood. The receptors stem from a man between 70 and 80 years old with acute or convalescent COVID-19.

The chain couples TRBV7-3 to TRBJ1-1, with D unclear. CDR1 is SGHTA and CDR2 is FQGTGA in the germline V gene. This CDR3 has 16 residues. V gave up 5 bases and J gave up 1 base, with 17 bases separating them. The CDR3 loop reads CASSRGTSGRNTEAFF. CDR3 nucleotides: TGTGCCAGCAGCCGAGGAACCTCCGGGAGGAACACTGAAGCTTTCTTT.

This clone occurred a few times. This chain uses TRBV7-9 with TRBJ2-3; TRBD2 agrees at 8 bases. Germline V gene data show CDR1 as SEHNR and CDR2 as FQNEAQ (reference sequence). CDR3 size: 15 residues. V was clipped by 3 bases and J by 4 bases; unmatched bases: 6. CDR3 in amino acids: CASSLPAGVPDTQYF. The CDR3 DNA follows: TGTGCCAGCAGCTTGCCAGCGGGAGTACCAGATACGCAGTATTTT.

This chain connects TRBV4-1 to TRBJ1-1; no definite D call. Trimming removed 0 bases from V and 7 bases from J, with 9 bases in between. CDR3 length: 13 residues. Germline assignment: CDR1 MGHRA and CDR2 YSYEKL. CDR3 residues: CASSQESPGEAFF. The CDR3 DNA reads TGCGCCAGCAGCCAAGAATCTCCGGGTGAAGCTTTCTTT.

This chain connects TRBV6-5 to TRBJ1-5; D is undetermined. The CDR3 has 13 amino acids. CDR1 and CDR2 from the germline V gene are MNHEY and SVGAGI. Between the trimmed V and J ends, which lost 5 bases and 5 bases, there was a span of 10 bases. CDR3 protein: CASSPRVDQPQHF. The CDR3, as DNA: TGTGCCAGCAGTCCGCGAGTCGATCAGCCCCAGCATTTT.

The J gene is TRBJ2-2, the V gene TRBV11-3, with D unresolved. Germline lookup yields CDR1 SGHNT and CDR2 YENEEA. The germline V and J ends were trimmed by 2 bases and 1 base, with 5 bases remaining between them. The CDR3 loop spans 14 amino acids. The CDR3 reads CASSLRGNTGELFF. CDR3 in DNA: TGTGCCAGCAGCTTAAGAGGGAACACCGGGGAGCTGTTTTTT.

Only a few counts were recorded for this clone. The chain carries TRBV6-5 and TRBJ1-2, with D possibly TRBD1 on 6 matching bases. Deletions cut 5 bases from V and 5 bases from J, with 9 bases between. Germline V gene lookup returns CDR1 MNHEY and CDR2 SVGAGI. The CDR3 runs to 12 residues. CDR3 nucleotide sequence: TGTGCCAGCAGTCTCACAGGGTATGGCTACACCTTC. It translates to CASSLTGYGYTF.

This chain links TRBV7-9 with TRBJ2-4; D remains unclear. The CDR3 runs to 11 residues. CDR1 and CDR2 (germline): SEHNR, FQNEAQ (reference sequence). The V end lost 5 bases, the J end lost 8 bases, and 7 bases lay between the germline ends. The CDR3 here is CASSEVDIQYF. The CDR3 DNA reads as TGTGCCAGCAGCGAGGTCGACATTCAGTACTTC.

The chain couples TRBV5-4 to TRBJ2-1, with TRBD2 identical over 8 bases. CDR3 length equals 16 residues. Trimming at V came to 6 bases and at J to 1 base, leaving 9 bases not matched to a gene. The germline V gene has CDR1 SGHNT and CDR2 YYREEE (reference sequence). This chain's CDR3 is CASIASAGGSYNEQFF. The CDR3 DNA reads as TGTGCCAGCATAGCCTCGGCGGGAGGATCCTACAATGAGCAGTTCTTC.

This clone was seen only once. CDR3 in amino acids: CASRAFTGFWAFF. CDR3 DNA sequence: TGTGCCAGCAGGGCCTTCACAGGGTTCTGGGCTTTCTTT. The rearrangement joins TRBV27 to TRBJ1-1; D might be TRBD1 (6 bases). Germline CDR1 and CDR2: MNHEY and SMNVEV (reference sequence). V was trimmed by 6 bases and J by 11 bases, leaving 19 bases between them. The CDR3 consists of 13 residues.